One sample yielded the 20 T cell receptor beta chains listed below, sequenced in a study of blood T cells in healthy people across ages. Combining a sample-barcoded 5' primer with a J-beta primer mix, a second PCR ran for about 6 to 12 cycles. TCRdb re-called the 5' RACE reads through MiXCR, storing one row per CDR3 protein. The table shows 550,000 to 800,000 distinct CDR3 sequences, with roughly 32% occurring only once. The specimen was blood. These receptors originate from a woman older than 75 in good health.

This clonotype appeared many times. This chain links TRBV5-5 with TRBJ2-7, with D uncertain. V gave up 2 bases and J gave up 5 bases, with 14 bases separating them. Germline V lookup: CDR1 SGHKS, CDR2 YYEKEE (reference sequence). The CDR3 loop spans 14 amino acids. The CDR3 sequence is CASSFQARFNEQYF. The CDR3 nucleotides are TGTGCCAGCAGCTTCCAGGCTAGGTTCAACGAGCAGTACTTC.

This clonotype was seen a single time. The V call is TRBV6-2 or TRBV6-3, the J call TRBJ2-1; D not resolved. The CDR3 has 19 residues. Trimming pared 7 bases from V and 1 base from J, leaving 26 bases between. Germline loops: CDR1 MNHEY, CDR2 SVGEGT. The CDR3 DNA reads as TGTGCCAGCACAGCTACCCTTGGGCCCGGCGGTCGGTCCTACAATGAGCAGTTCTTC. Translation gives CASTATLGPGGRSYNEQFF.

This clonotype was detected only a few times. The V call is TRBV6-5, the J call TRBJ1-1; weak D call: TRBD1 (6 bases). Germline V gene lookup returns CDR1 MNHEY and CDR2 SVGAGI. V dropped 9 bases and J dropped 1 base, with 12 bases sitting between them. This CDR3 is 13 amino acids long. The CDR3 bases are TGTGCCAGTTTGAGGGGGTCGAACACTGAAGCTTTCTTT. This encodes CASLRGSNTEAFF.

Ten or more counts support this clonotype. CDR3 sequence reads: CASSHSPDGEQYF. CDR3 nucleotide sequence: TGTGCCAGCAGTCACAGTCCGGACGGGGAGCAGTACTTC. This chain links TRBV12-3 or TRBV12-4 with TRBJ2-7; D gene uncertain. The CDR3 runs to 13 residues. V gave up 5 bases and J gave up 7 bases, with 15 bases separating them.

This chain links TRBV7-2 with TRBJ2-5, with 10 nucleotides matching TRBD1. The V gene's germline CDR1 is SGHTA and CDR2 FQGNSA. V trimming: 4 bases; J trimming: 12 bases; junction bases outside the gene matches: 8. The CDR3 length is 13 residues. CDR3 DNA: TGTGCCAGCAGCTCTGACCCCGGGACAGGGGAGTACTTC. Protein: CASSSDPGTGEYF.

To note about this clonotype: A much larger clone differs by one base, so this may be a read error. The V call is TRBV5-1, the J call TRBJ1-6; perhaps TRBD1 as D (6 bases). This CDR3 spans 14 amino acids. Germline V CDR1 and CDR2: SGHRS, YFSETQ. The CDR3 sequence is CASSRTADNSLLHF. For the CDR3, the DNA is TGCGCCAGCAGCAGGACAGCGGATAATTCACTCCTCCACTTT.

For this clonotype: A read error may explain this, as a much larger clone is one base away. The CDR3 loop reads CASSLARDTPTDAQYF. DNA for the CDR3: TGTGCCAGCAGCTTAGCTCGGGACACCCCCACAGATGCGCAGTATTTT. The chain combines TRBV11-1 with TRBJ2-3; D might be TRBD1 (6 bases). Germline lookup yields CDR1 SGHAT and CDR2 FQDESV (reference sequence). The CDR3 loop spans 16 amino acids. Looking up the rest from reference TRBV11-1 and TRBJ2-3 gives the full variable domain: EAEVAQSPRYKITEKSQAVAFWCDPISGHATLYWYRQILGQGPELLVQFQDESVVDDSQLPKDRFSAERLKGVDSTLKIQPAELGDSAMYLCASSLARDTPTDAQYFGPGTRLTVL.

The chain combines TRBV4-3 with TRBJ2-7, with D maybe TRBD2 (6 bases). The CDR3 loop spans 16 amino acids. The V gene's germline CDR1 is LGHNA and CDR2 YSLEER. Trimming cost V 1 base and J 4 bases, with 17 bases left between them. CDR3 bases: TGCGCCAGCAGCCAAGGCCCTGCGGGGTATAGATACGAGCAGTACTTC. Translation gives CASSQGPAGYRYEQYF.

This clonotype was counted ten times or more. The V gene is TRBV15, the J gene TRBJ1-2; D call uncertain. V dropped 2 bases and J dropped 1 base, with 11 bases sitting between them. Germline CDR1 and CDR2: LNHNV and YYDKDF (reference sequence). This CDR3 has 15 amino acids. The CDR3 DNA is TGTGCCACCAGCAGATTCCTAAAGGGTAACTATGGCTACACCTTC. It codes for CATSRFLKGNYGYTF.

V usage is TRBV28 and J usage is TRBJ1-3; 8 nucleotides line up with TRBD1. Germline CDR1 and CDR2: MDHEN and SYDVKM. V was pared by 8 bases and J by 0 bases, with 6 bases of the junction left unmatched. CDR3 size: 15 residues. CDR3 nucleotides: TGTGCCAGCCACACAGGGGGTACCTCTGGAAACACCATATATTTT. Translating gives CASHTGGTSGNTIYF.

This clonotype has a count of ten or more. This CDR3 is CASSSGLNYEQYF. CDR3 nucleotide sequence: TGTGCCAGCAGCTCTGGACTTAACTACGAGCAGTACTTC. The genes are TRBV7-3 and TRBJ2-7; a weak D match, TRBD2 (5 bases). CDR3 length: 13 amino acids. CDR1 SGHTA and CDR2 FQGTGA come from the germline V gene. The V and J ends lost 4 bases and 3 bases respectively, with 10 bases between them.

There are many counts of this clonotype. This sequence joins TRBV6-1 and TRBJ2-3, with TRBD2 as a possible D gene (7 bases). The ends were cut back, 2 bases at V and 1 base at J, with 10 bases in the middle. The CDR3 spans 15 residues. Germline lookup yields CDR1 MNHNS and CDR2 SASEGT. The CDR3 DNA reads TGTGCCAGCAGTGAATCCGGGGGGCGCACAGATACGCAGTATTTT. Amino acids: CASSESGGRTDTQYF.

This clonotype showed up just a few times. The chain links TRBV7-2 to TRBJ1-3; D might be TRBD1 (6 bases). The germline V gene has CDR1 SGHTA and CDR2 FQGNSA. This CDR3 region has 17 residues. V dropped 5 bases and J dropped 2 bases, with 19 bases sitting between them. The CDR3 region has the DNA TGTGCCAGCAGCCCGAGGACAGAGGGCTTAACTGGAAACACCATATATTTT. This encodes CASSPRTEGLTGNTIYF.

This clonotype was counted only a few times. This chain links TRBV11-2 with TRBJ1-1; D is perhaps TRBD1 (6 bases). This CDR3 has 14 residues. The germline CDR1 and CDR2 sequences are SGHAT and FQNNGV. Trimming pared 3 bases from V and 6 bases from J, leaving 14 bases between. CDR3 DNA sequence: TGTGCCAGCAGCTTGTCAAGACAGGCGGCTGAAGCTTTCTTT. It codes for CASSLSRQAAEAFF.

This clonotype has just a few counts. This sequence joins TRBV6-1 and TRBJ1-5; no clear D. CDR1 and CDR2 from the germline V gene are MNHNS and SASEGT. Deletions cut 2 bases from V and 7 bases from J, with 12 bases between. The CDR3 has 14 residues. CDR3: CASSERWEGQPQHF. In DNA, the CDR3 is TGTGCCAGCAGTGAACGATGGGAAGGCCAGCCCCAGCATTTT.

This clonotype occurred many times. This chain connects TRBV7-2 to TRBJ1-6, with D possibly being TRBD1 (5 bases). CDR3 length: 16 residues. Trimming removed 5 bases at V and 2 bases at J, with 13 bases between. In germline, CDR1 is SGHTA, CDR2 FQGNSA. Here the CDR3 reads CASSLTLTAYNSPLHF. In DNA, the CDR3 is TGTGCCAGCAGCCTAACCTTGACAGCCTATAATTCACCCCTCCACTTT.

This clonotype was seen a handful of times. The J gene is TRBJ1-5, the V gene TRBV3-1; 8 bases are shared with TRBD1. V shed 5 bases, J shed 7 bases, and the junction held 4 bases outside the gene matches. CDR3 length: 13 residues. CDR1 is LGHDT and CDR2 is YNNKEL in the germline V gene (reference sequence). The chain's CDR3 is CASSAGQGQPQHF. CDR3 bases: TGTGCCAGCAGCGCAGGACAGGGCCAGCCCCAGCATTTT.

This clonotype occurred many times. This chain connects TRBV7-2 to TRBJ1-4, with D unclear. The CDR3 runs to 16 residues. Germline CDR1 SGHTA, CDR2 FQGNSA. Trimming cost V 1 base and J 0 bases, with 9 bases left between them. CDR3 bases: TGTGCCAGCAGCTTAGAGTTCGGGGCAACTAATGAAAAACTGTTTTTT. Translated, it gives CASSLEFGATNEKLFF.

Many counts were recorded for this clonotype. The J gene is TRBJ2-3, the V gene TRBV5-6, with D possibly TRBD1 on 6 matching bases. The V gene lost 3 bases and the J gene lost 4 bases, with 15 bases spanning the gap. The length of the CDR3 is 15 residues. Germline CDR1 and CDR2: SGHDT and YYEEEE. CDR3 bases: TGTGCCAGCAGCTCGGGATTGACAGGTTCAGATACGCAGTATTTT. As protein: CASSSGLTGSDTQYF. The full variable domain, its missing parts supplied by reference TRBV5-6 and TRBJ2-3, is DAGVTQSPTHLIKTRGQQVTLRCSPKSGHDTVSWYQQALGQGPQFIFQYYEEEERQRGNFPDRFSGHQFPNYSSELNVNALLLGDSALYLCASSSGLTGSDTQYFGPGTRLTVL.

In this sample, this clonotype turned up once. Possible read error: a much larger clone is one base away. The CDR3 region is CASSSDKHTEAFF. In DNA form, the CDR3 reads TGTGCCAGCAGCTCCGACAAGCACACTGAAGCTTTCTTT. The chain recombines TRBV12-3 or TRBV12-4 with TRBJ1-1; no clear D. The length of the CDR3 is 13 residues. V was pared by 6 bases and J by 3 bases, with 11 bases between.